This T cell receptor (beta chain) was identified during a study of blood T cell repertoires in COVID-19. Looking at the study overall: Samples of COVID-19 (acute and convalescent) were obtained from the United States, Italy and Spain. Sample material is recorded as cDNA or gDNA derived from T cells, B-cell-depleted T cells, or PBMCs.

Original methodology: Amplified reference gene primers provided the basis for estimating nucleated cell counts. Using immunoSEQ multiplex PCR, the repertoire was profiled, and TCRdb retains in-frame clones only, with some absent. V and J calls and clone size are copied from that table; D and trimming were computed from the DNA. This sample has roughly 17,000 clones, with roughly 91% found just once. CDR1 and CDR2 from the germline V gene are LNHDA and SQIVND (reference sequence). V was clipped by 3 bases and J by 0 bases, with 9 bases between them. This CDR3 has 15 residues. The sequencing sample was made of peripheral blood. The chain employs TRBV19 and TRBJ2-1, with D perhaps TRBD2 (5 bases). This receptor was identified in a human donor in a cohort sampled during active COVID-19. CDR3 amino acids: CASSMGADSYNEQFF. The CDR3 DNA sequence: TGTGCCAGTAGTATGGGAGCGGACTCCTACAATGAGCAGTTCTTC.